This T cell receptor beta chain was captured in a study of CD4 T cells in relation to SARS-CoV-2 and coronaviruses. Overall study results and limits: Culture-expanded clones reflect memory recall rather than primary priming during culture. In around 67% of donors, memory CD4+ clonotypes crossrecognized SARS-CoV-2 and at least one common cold coronavirus spike.

A word on this clone: Antigen specificity is unknown.

V gave up 1 base and J gave up 8 bases; unmatched junction bases: 2. Germline values: CDR1 LNHNV, CDR2 YYDKDF (reference sequence). This CDR3 comprises 13 residues. Unexposed donor CD4+ T cells date from about 2010-2019, before the COVID-19 pandemic. Assay used: immunoSEQ multiplex PCR; TCRdb lists only in-frame clones, some missing. The sample comprises 60,000 to 85,000 clones, 85% to 95% of which are singletons, and about 0.23% rests with the top ten. The sample comprised naive CD4+ T cells from PBMCs. Indicated subset: naive CD4+ T cells isolated by negative enrichment. This receptor was identified in a human donor in good health. The chain uses TRBV15 and TRBJ1-2; 9 bases match TRBD1. DNA of the CDR3: TGTGCCACCAGCAGAGCCGGGACAGGGGGCTACACCTTC. Its protein product is CATSRAGTGGYTF.